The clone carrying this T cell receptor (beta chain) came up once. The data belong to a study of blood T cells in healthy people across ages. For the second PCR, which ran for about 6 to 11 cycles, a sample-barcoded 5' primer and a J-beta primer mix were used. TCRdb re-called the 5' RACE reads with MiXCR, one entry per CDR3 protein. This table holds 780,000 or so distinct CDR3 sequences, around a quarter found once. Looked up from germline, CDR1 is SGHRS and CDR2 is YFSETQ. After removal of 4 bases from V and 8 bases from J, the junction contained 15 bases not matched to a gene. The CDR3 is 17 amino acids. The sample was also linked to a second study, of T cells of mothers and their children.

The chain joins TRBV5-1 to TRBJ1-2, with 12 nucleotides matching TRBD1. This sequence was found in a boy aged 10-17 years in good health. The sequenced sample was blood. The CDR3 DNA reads TGCGCCAGCAGCCGGAGATCCCAGGGACAGGGGGCTGGCGGCTACACCTTC. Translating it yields CASSRRSQGQGAGGYTF.